This T cell receptor beta chain is drawn from a study of cytomegalovirus exposure and HLA in healthy donors. General observations from the study: Analysis was performed later, and it showed HLA-associated TCR beta chains to be more clonally expanded than equally common others. Further analysis was carried out later, and it showed several of the most significant clusters appearing linked to common viral pathogens.

This CDR3 has 15 residues. The V gene lost 2 bases and the J gene lost 3 bases, with 11 bases spanning the gap. Germline V gene lookup returns CDR1 SGHDN and CDR2 FVKESK. Vbeta (60) and Jbeta (13) primers were used in the PCR. Produced via immunoSEQ multiplex PCR; TCRdb's table is partial and in-frame only. The sample records under 200,000 clones, roughly 85% being singletons. This clone was seen just once. Its antigen is still unknown. This receptor was taken from a woman aged 40 to 49 in good health and CMV-seronegative. Sample: PBMCs. The V gene is TRBV14, the J gene TRBJ2-1; a possible D gene is TRBD2 (6 bases). CDR3 nucleotide sequence: TGTGCCAGCAGCCAATTTAAGACTAGCTACAATGAGCAGTTCTTC. Protein sequence: CASSQFKTSYNEQFF.